This TCR beta chain was found in a study of shared clonotypes between healthy human individuals. Only in-frame clones appear in the TCRdb table, and some are missing; sequencing was by immunoSEQ multiplex PCR. The table shows about 180,000 clones, with just under 95% occurring only once. V was pared by 5 bases and J by 6 bases, with 10 bases of the junction left unmatched. Looked up from germline, CDR1 is SQVTM and CDR2 is ANQGSEA. This CDR3 is 13 amino acids long. Sequenced: naive CD4+ T cells sorted from blood. Documented subset: CD45RA+ positively selected. The chain has TRBV29-1 and TRBJ2-7; TRBD1 matches at 7 bases. This receptor was identified in a woman in her 30s in good health. CDR3 nucleotide sequence: TGCAGCGTTTCCCGGGACAGCCCCCTCGAGCAGTACTTC. Its translation is CSVSRDSPLEQYF.